A single sample gave rise to the 7 T cell receptor beta chains below, sequenced in a study of shared clonotypes between healthy human individuals (dated by TCRdb to the early 2020s). Preparation of the library involved the immunoSEQ multiplex PCR assay. The table was pulled from immuneACCESS by TCRdb, which kept in-frame rearrangements only. Such tables lose some clones; where checked, under half of the loss comes from unresolved V genes, and the rest has no known cause. The sample profile shows about 1.5 million clones; roughly 96% of them were found once. Of the sample, 1% to 1.5% is held by the ten largest clones. The material sequenced was naive CD4+ T cells sorted from blood. The cell subset or site tag for this specimen amounts to: CD45RA+ positively selected. These TCRs come from a young man in good health.

The chain recombines TRBV27 with TRBJ2-7, with TRBD2 identical over 12 bases. The CDR3 loop spans 14 amino acids. The germline V gene has CDR1 MNHEY and CDR2 SMNVEV (reference sequence). V gave up 6 bases and J gave up 2 bases; unmatched junction bases: 2. Here the CDR3 reads CASSRLAGAYEQYF. The DNA of the CDR3 is TGTGCCAGCAGCAGACTAGCGGGGGCCTACGAGCAGTACTTC.

The chain employs TRBV2 and TRBJ1-3, with TRBD1 as a possible D gene (5 bases). V was clipped by 3 bases and J by 0 bases, with 12 bases between them. The germline V gene encodes CDR1 SNHLY and CDR2 FYNNEI. CDR3 length: 16 residues. CDR3 bases: TGTGCCAGCAGTGATAGCCAGGGCCGCTCTGGAAACACCATATATTTT. Residues: CASSDSQGRSGNTIYF.

The chain links TRBV7-9 to TRBJ2-7; TRBD2 matches 10 bases. Unmatched junction bases numbered 3, after V lost 1 base and J lost 0 bases. Germline V lookup: CDR1 SEHNR, CDR2 FQNEAQ (reference sequence). The CDR3 spans 16 residues. CDR3 sequence reads: CASSLVLAGSSYEQYF. The CDR3 region has the DNA TGTGCCAGCAGCTTAGTACTAGCGGGGTCCTCCTACGAGCAGTACTTC.

In nucleotides, the CDR3 is TGTGCCAGCTCACCACCCTCTCCCAGGACCAACAATGAGCAGTTCTTC. Translated: CASSPPSPRTNNEQFF. V usage is TRBV18 and J usage is TRBJ2-1, with D unclear. CDR3 size: 16 residues. The ends were cut back, 0 bases at V and 5 bases at J, with 14 bases in the middle. From germline, CDR1 is KGHSH and CDR2 LQKENI.

In regard to this clone: Other DNA sequences of this sample code for an identical CDR3. V gene TRBV7-8 combines with J gene TRBJ1-4, with D tentatively TRBD1 (5 bases). Germline assignment: CDR1 SGHVS and CDR2 FQNEAQ. CDR3 length: 13 amino acids. The V gene lost 0 bases and the J gene lost 8 bases, with 7 bases spanning the gap. This CDR3 is CASSLAGGEKLFF. The CDR3 DNA follows: TGTGCCAGCAGCTTAGCGGGGGGGGAAAAACTGTTTTTT. Using reference TRBV7-8 and TRBJ1-4 for the parts outside the CDR3, the full variable domain is GAGVSQSPRYKVAKRGQDVALRCDPISGHVSLFWYQQALGQGPEFLTYFQNEAQLDKSGLPSDRFFAERPEGSVSTLKIQRTQQEDSAVYLCASSLAGGEKLFFGSGTQLSVL.

The chain has TRBV7-3 and TRBJ2-5; 8 bases fit TRBD2. Trimming at V came to 2 bases and at J to 2 bases, leaving 10 bases not matched to a gene. Germline CDR1 reads SGHTA; CDR2 reads FQGTGA. The CDR3 runs 17 residues. The CDR3 here is CASSLSSSGSGQETQYF. The DNA for the CDR3 is TGTGCCAGCAGCTTATCTTCCAGCGGGAGCGGTCAAGAGACCCAGTACTTC.

Worth noting for this clone: This CDR3 is also generated by other DNA sequences in the sample. The rearrangement uses TRBV6-5 and TRBJ2-1; 9 bases match TRBD1. The germline CDR1 and CDR2 sequences are MNHEY and SVGAGI. The length of the CDR3 is 15 residues. V lost 6 bases, J lost 1 base, and 4 bases stayed unmatched. CDR3 sequence reads: CASRPTGGSYNEQFF. The CDR3 coding sequence is TGTGCCAGCAGGCCGACAGGGGGGTCCTACAATGAGCAGTTCTTC.